These T cell receptor beta chains were read from a single sample in a study of identical twins. Each CDR3 protein gets one entry after TCRdb re-called the 5' RACE reads with MiXCR. This table holds approximately 230,000 distinct CDR3 sequences, about 14% found once. The specimen sequenced was memory (CD45RO+) T cells sorted from blood. These TCRs come from a woman aged 18-29 years in good health. Each CDR3 is given with its conserved first and last residue. Each record gives: J gene, V gene, D gene, clone size, CDR3 DNA, CDR3 protein. A D gene is named only where the DNA matches it firmly. Only part of the rows carry a size: once, few, many, or a class if the clone is expanded.

J gene: TRBJ1-2; V gene: TRBV2; D gene: NA; clone size: few; CDR3 DNA: TGTGCCAGCGGCTCGGGGTACTATGGCTACACCTTC; CDR3 protein: CASGSGYYGYTF
J gene: TRBJ1-2; V gene: TRBV6-1; D gene: TRBD1; clone size: NA; CDR3 DNA: TGTGCCAGCAGCTACAGGGGAGCTGGCTACACCTTC; CDR3 protein: CASSYRGAGYTF
J gene: TRBJ2-7; V gene: TRBV20-1; D gene: TRBD2; clone size: NA; CDR3 DNA: TGCAGTGGAGGAAGGACTAGCGGGATTGGTACCTACGAGCAGTACTTC; CDR3 protein: CSGGRTSGIGTYEQYF
J gene: TRBJ2-5; V gene: TRBV7-6; D gene: NA; clone size: NA; CDR3 DNA: TGTGCCAGCAGGTCAGGGGCAGGAGAGACCCAGTACTTC; CDR3 protein: CASRSGAGETQYF
J gene: TRBJ1-4; V gene: TRBV10-2; D gene: NA; clone size: many; CDR3 DNA: TGCGCCAGCAGTGATTACCGACGAGGGGAAAAACTGTTTTTT; CDR3 protein: CASSDYRRGEKLFF
J gene: TRBJ2-5; V gene: TRBV5-1; D gene: TRBD2; clone size: NA; CDR3 DNA: TGCGCCAGCAGCCGGACTAGAGAAGAGACCCAGTACTTC; CDR3 protein: CASSRTREETQYF
J gene: TRBJ2-3; V gene: TRBV7-8; D gene: NA; clone size: NA; CDR3 DNA: TGTGCCAGCAGCCTCGGACGGACTCGCACAGATACGCAGTATTTT; CDR3 protein: CASSLGRTRTDTQYF
J gene: TRBJ1-4; V gene: TRBV2; D gene: NA; clone size: NA; CDR3 DNA: TGTGCCACCAGGGGAGGGGGTGAAAAACTGTTTTTT; CDR3 protein: CATRGGGEKLFF
J gene: TRBJ2-3; V gene: TRBV20-1; D gene: NA; clone size: NA; CDR3 DNA: TGCAGTGCTAGATCGGGGGCCCAGGTCTCAGATACGCAGTATTTT; CDR3 protein: CSARSGAQVSDTQYF
J gene: TRBJ2-6; V gene: TRBV5-1; D gene: TRBD1; clone size: NA; CDR3 DNA: TGCGCCAGCAGACCCGACAGGGGAGGATCTGGGGCCAACGTCCTGACTTTC; CDR3 protein: CASRPDRGGSGANVLTF
J gene: TRBJ1-3; V gene: TRBV5-5; D gene: NA; clone size: NA; CDR3 DNA: TGTGCCAGCAGCTTTGGGGGCTACTCTGGAAACACCATATATTTT; CDR3 protein: CASSFGGYSGNTIYF
J gene: TRBJ2-3; V gene: TRBV20-1; D gene: TRBD2; clone size: NA; CDR3 DNA: TGCAGTGCTAGCTTGACTAGCGGGGGGGTGAGGACAGATACGCAGTATTTT; CDR3 protein: CSASLTSGGVRTDTQYF
J gene: TRBJ2-1; V gene: TRBV5-6; D gene: NA; clone size: once; CDR3 DNA: TGTGCCAGCGCCCAGGATCGCCGTGAGCAGTTCTTC; CDR3 protein: CASAQDRREQFF
J gene: TRBJ2-3; V gene: TRBV29-1; D gene: NA; clone size: few; CDR3 DNA: TGCAGCGTTCAGTCTCCCACAGATACGCAGTATTTT; CDR3 protein: CSVQSPTDTQYF
J gene: TRBJ2-7; V gene: TRBV20-1; D gene: NA; clone size: few; CDR3 DNA: TGCAGTGCTAGATGGGGGGCCAAGACCTACGAGCAGTACTTC; CDR3 protein: CSARWGAKTYEQYF
J gene: TRBJ2-7; V gene: TRBV6-2/TRBV6-3; D gene: TRBD2; clone size: NA; CDR3 DNA: TGTGCCAGCAAAAGTGACGCAGCGGGAGGGTTCGAGCAGTACTTC; CDR3 protein: CASKSDAAGGFEQYF
J gene: TRBJ2-1; V gene: TRBV7-6; D gene: NA; clone size: few; CDR3 DNA: TGTGCCAGCAGCTACTTAGGGGGAGGGCAGACCGATGAGCAGTTCTTC; CDR3 protein: CASSYLGGGQTDEQFF
J gene: TRBJ2-3; V gene: TRBV9; D gene: TRBD2; clone size: few; CDR3 DNA: TGTGCCAGCAGCCTAGCGGGGGGGCCCCCAGATACGCAGTATTTT; CDR3 protein: CASSLAGGPPDTQYF
J gene: TRBJ1-1; V gene: TRBV20-1; D gene: NA; clone size: few; CDR3 DNA: TGCAGTTCTACACAGGGATACACTGAAGCTTTCTTT; CDR3 protein: CSSTQGYTEAFF
J gene: TRBJ2-2; V gene: TRBV7-8; D gene: NA; clone size: NA; CDR3 DNA: TGTGCCAGCAGCTTATTGTCAGCAGGGGCCACCGGGGAGCTGTTTTTT; CDR3 protein: CASSLLSAGATGELFF
J gene: TRBJ2-5; V gene: TRBV2; D gene: TRBD2; clone size: NA; CDR3 DNA: TGTGCCAGCAGTGCTGGTTGGGCGGGAGGGCCGATAGAGACCCAGTACTTC; CDR3 protein: CASSAGWAGGPIETQYF
J gene: TRBJ1-1; V gene: TRBV7-3; D gene: NA; clone size: few; CDR3 DNA: TGTGCCAGCAGCCACCGGGAAGGTGAAGCTTTCTTT; CDR3 protein: CASSHREGEAFF
J gene: TRBJ2-4; V gene: TRBV12-3/TRBV12-4; D gene: NA; clone size: few; CDR3 DNA: TGTGCCAGCAGTTTAATCAGCCCCGGGATAGGCAAAAACATTCAGTACTTC; CDR3 protein: CASSLISPGIGKNIQYF
J gene: TRBJ1-1; V gene: TRBV7-9; D gene: TRBD1; clone size: NA; CDR3 DNA: TGTGCCAGCAGCTTAGGGACAGGGGGTCACACTGAAGCTTTCTTT; CDR3 protein: CASSLGTGGHTEAFF